The rows below give T cell receptor beta chains drawn from one sample of a study of vaccination effects on CD4 cells after COVID-19. These receptors are not linked to any known antigen. Repertoires were generated with immunoSEQ multiplex PCR, while TCRdb's copy carries only in-frame clones and drops some. The sample consists of approximately 37,000 clones, roughly 74% of them appearing once. The input for sequencing was CD4+ T cells from PBMCs cultured without peptide, taken before COVID-19 vaccination. The receptors stem from a human donor who received a COVID-19 vaccine. Both conserved end residues are trimmed from each CDR3. The order of the fields is D gene, V gene, CDR3 protein. A D gene is named only where the DNA matches it firmly.

D: -
V: TRBV29-1
CDR3: SVDKSNTEAF

D: -
V: TRBV5-8
CDR3: ASSLRTVQSNEQF

D: TRBD1
V: TRBV19
CDR3: ASSSGTGGVSSPLH

D: -
V: TRBV5-4
CDR3: ASNSFSRNTEAF

D: -
V: TRBV19
CDR3: ASSAGTSGNTIY

D: -
V: TRBV6-5
CDR3: ASSAADPGYEQY

D: -
V: TRBV30
CDR3: ACHLGGRNSPLH

D: TRBD2
V: TRBV7-2
CDR3: ASSLRSGGTYNEQF

D: -
V: TRBV3-1/TRBV3-2
CDR3: ASSQEIANTEAF

D: -
V: TRBV24-1
CDR3: ATRRATGELF

D: -
V: TRBV2
CDR3: ASSAQAPGMGYT